A selection of T cell receptor beta chains follows, all from one sample in a study of T-cell reconstitution after alpha-beta-depleted transplantation in children. MiXCR, run by TCRdb on the PCR reads, gives a single entry per CDR3 protein. Among almost 500,000 distinct CDR3 sequences listed, under 15% were seen once. Sequencing used PBMCs from the stem cell graft donor, obtained from the stem cell graft. The receptors come from a human donor who donated a stem cell graft to a child with combined immunodeficiency. CDR3s include the opening cysteine and the closing phenylalanine or tryptophan. D genes are given only for firm matches. Clone size is stated in some rows and not others, as once, few, many or a class when expanded.

j_gene: TRBJ2-7; d_gene: -; v_gene: TRBV28; abundance: few; CDR3aa: CASSPALSPVAYEQYF; CDR3nt: TGTGCCAGCAGCCCAGCCTTAAGTCCCGTGGCCTACGAGCAGTACTTC
j_gene: TRBJ2-5; d_gene: TRBD1; v_gene: TRBV15; abundance: -; CDR3aa: CATGQAAQETQYF; CDR3nt: TGTGCCACCGGACAGGCGGCTCAAGAGACCCAGTACTTC
j_gene: TRBJ2-1; d_gene: TRBD1; v_gene: TRBV5-6; abundance: many; CDR3aa: CASSFGTGAYNEQFF; CDR3nt: TGTGCCAGCAGTTTCGGGACAGGGGCCTACAATGAGCAGTTCTTC
j_gene: TRBJ1-1; d_gene: TRBD1; v_gene: TRBV6-9; abundance: -; CDR3aa: CASNSQGQANTEAFF; CDR3nt: TGTGCCAGCAATTCACAGGGACAGGCGAACACTGAAGCTTTCTTT
j_gene: TRBJ2-1; d_gene: -; v_gene: TRBV21-1; abundance: -; CDR3aa: CASSKEETGVVYNEQFF; CDR3nt: TGTGCCAGCAGCAAAGAGGAGACAGGGGTCGTATACAATGAGCAGTTCTTC
j_gene: TRBJ1-6; d_gene: -; v_gene: TRBV19; abundance: -; CDR3aa: CASSIEGLGNSPLHF; CDR3nt: TGTGCCAGTAGTATTGAGGGGCTTGGTAATTCACCCCTCCACTTT
j_gene: TRBJ1-1; d_gene: -; v_gene: TRBV12-3/TRBV12-4; abundance: many; CDR3aa: CASSPPGRVTEAFF; CDR3nt: TGTGCCAGCAGTCCGCCCGGCAGGGTCACTGAAGCTTTCTTT
j_gene: TRBJ2-1; d_gene: TRBD2; v_gene: TRBV4-1; abundance: -; CDR3aa: CASSQLAGNGYGEQFF; CDR3nt: TGCGCCAGCAGCCAACTAGCGGGTAACGGGTATGGGGAACAGTTCTTC
j_gene: TRBJ1-2; d_gene: -; v_gene: TRBV7-2; abundance: -; CDR3aa: CASSSGPTSYGYTF; CDR3nt: TGTGCCAGCAGCTCGGGACCGACCTCCTATGGCTACACCTTC
j_gene: TRBJ2-7; d_gene: -; v_gene: TRBV20-1; abundance: -; CDR3aa: CSAGPTGLPYEQYF; CDR3nt: TGCAGTGCCGGCCCAACCGGGCTCCCCTACGAGCAGTACTTC
j_gene: TRBJ2-1; d_gene: -; v_gene: TRBV4-2; abundance: -; CDR3aa: CASSPWRGPDPSSYNEQFF; CDR3nt: TGTGCCAGCAGCCCCTGGCGTGGGCCGGACCCTAGCTCCTACAATGAGCAGTTCTTC
j_gene: TRBJ2-2; d_gene: -; v_gene: TRBV7-9; abundance: few; CDR3aa: CASRLHGVDTGELFF; CDR3nt: TGTGCCAGCAGGCTACATGGCGTGGACACCGGGGAGCTGTTTTTT
j_gene: TRBJ2-5; d_gene: -; v_gene: TRBV5-1; abundance: -; CDR3aa: CASSLALSGRLQETQYF; CDR3nt: TGCGCCAGCAGCTTGGCCCTATCAGGACGGCTCCAAGAGACCCAGTACTTC
j_gene: TRBJ2-3; d_gene: TRBD2; v_gene: TRBV15; abundance: -; CDR3aa: CATSRDLIGTSALFDTQYF; CDR3nt: TGTGCCACCAGCAGAGATCTTATAGGGACTAGCGCTCTTTTCGATACGCAGTATTTT
j_gene: TRBJ2-3; d_gene: TRBD1; v_gene: TRBV29-1; abundance: many; CDR3aa: CSGGTGVTDTQYF; CDR3nt: TGCAGCGGAGGGACAGGGGTGACAGATACGCAGTATTTT
j_gene: TRBJ2-7; d_gene: -; v_gene: TRBV20-1; abundance: -; CDR3aa: CSALDGDFYEQYF; CDR3nt: TGCAGTGCTTTAGACGGAGATTTCTACGAGCAGTACTTC
j_gene: TRBJ2-1; d_gene: -; v_gene: TRBV7-2; abundance: few; CDR3aa: CASSPAGREQFF; CDR3nt: TGTGCCAGCAGCCCCGCGGGCCGTGAGCAGTTCTTC
j_gene: TRBJ2-1; d_gene: -; v_gene: TRBV6-1; abundance: -; CDR3aa: CASSEFHTGYNEQFF; CDR3nt: TGTGCCAGCAGTGAATTCCATACAGGGTACAATGAGCAGTTCTTC
j_gene: TRBJ2-2; d_gene: -; v_gene: TRBV20-1; abundance: many; CDR3aa: CSATDHFNRELFF; CDR3nt: TGCAGTGCTACAGACCACTTTAACCGGGAGCTGTTTTTT
j_gene: TRBJ1-1; d_gene: -; v_gene: TRBV7-9; abundance: once; CDR3aa: CASSARAQNTEAFF; CDR3nt: TGTGCCAGCAGCGCCCGGGCCCAGAACACTGAAGCTTTCTTT
j_gene: TRBJ2-6; d_gene: -; v_gene: TRBV5-1; abundance: -; CDR3aa: CASKAGVSSGANVLTF; CDR3nt: TGCGCCAGCAAGGCAGGGGTGAGCTCTGGGGCCAACGTCCTGACTTTC
j_gene: TRBJ2-7; d_gene: TRBD2; v_gene: TRBV19; abundance: -; CDR3aa: CASATSGTTYEQYF; CDR3nt: TGTGCCAGTGCGACTAGCGGGACCACCTACGAGCAGTACTTC
j_gene: TRBJ2-1; d_gene: -; v_gene: TRBV24-1; abundance: few; CDR3aa: CATSDLKDPTGWEQFF; CDR3nt: TGTGCCACCAGTGATTTAAAGGATCCTACGGGGTGGGAGCAGTTCTTC
j_gene: TRBJ1-2; d_gene: -; v_gene: TRBV20-1; abundance: many; CDR3aa: CSAPKPTHGYTF; CDR3nt: TGCAGTGCCCCGAAGCCAACCCATGGCTACACCTTC
j_gene: TRBJ1-5; d_gene: -; v_gene: TRBV28; abundance: few; CDR3aa: CASSDTGVNQPQHF; CDR3nt: TGTGCCAGCAGTGATACAGGAGTCAATCAGCCCCAGCATTTT
j_gene: TRBJ2-1; d_gene: TRBD2; v_gene: TRBV3-1; abundance: many; CDR3aa: CASSQGLAENNEQFF; CDR3nt: TGTGCCAGCAGCCAGGGACTAGCGGAAAACAATGAGCAGTTCTTC
j_gene: TRBJ2-6; d_gene: -; v_gene: TRBV7-9; abundance: few; CDR3aa: CASSWSGFTPGANVLTF; CDR3nt: TGTGCCAGCAGCTGGTCAGGGTTTACCCCTGGGGCCAACGTCCTGACTTTC
j_gene: TRBJ2-7; d_gene: -; v_gene: TRBV12-3/TRBV12-4; abundance: few; CDR3aa: CASSFGDTSYEQYF; CDR3nt: TGTGCCAGCAGTTTCGGGGACACATCCTACGAGCAGTACTTC
j_gene: TRBJ2-6; d_gene: TRBD1; v_gene: TRBV28; abundance: many; CDR3aa: CASRGATGAGANVLTF; CDR3nt: TGTGCCAGCAGGGGCGCAACAGGGGCTGGGGCCAACGTCCTGACTTTC
j_gene: TRBJ2-7; d_gene: -; v_gene: TRBV27; abundance: few; CDR3aa: CASSWARGYEQYF; CDR3nt: TGTGCCAGCAGTTGGGCCAGGGGCTACGAGCAGTACTTC
j_gene: TRBJ1-3; d_gene: -; v_gene: TRBV25-1; abundance: -; CDR3aa: CASSGFLPPGRGYGSSGNTIYF; CDR3nt: TGTGCCAGCAGTGGGTTCCTCCCTCCGGGCCGAGGGTACGGCAGCTCTGGAAACACCATATATTTT
j_gene: TRBJ2-2; d_gene: -; v_gene: TRBV2; abundance: few; CDR3aa: CASSTDRLGELFF; CDR3nt: TGTGCCAGCAGTACTGACAGGCTCGGGGAGCTGTTTTTT
j_gene: TRBJ2-3; d_gene: -; v_gene: TRBV5-1; abundance: many; CDR3aa: CASSLDGGTDTQYF; CDR3nt: TGCGCCAGCAGCTTGGACGGAGGCACAGATACGCAGTATTTT
j_gene: TRBJ1-1; d_gene: -; v_gene: TRBV7-2; abundance: few; CDR3aa: CASSLHGWTEAFF; CDR3nt: TGTGCCAGCAGCCTTCACGGATGGACTGAAGCTTTCTTT
j_gene: TRBJ1-1; d_gene: -; v_gene: TRBV11-2; abundance: few; CDR3aa: CASSLWGRVDTEAFF; CDR3nt: TGTGCCAGCAGCTTATGGGGCAGGGTGGACACTGAAGCTTTCTTT
j_gene: TRBJ1-3; d_gene: TRBD1; v_gene: TRBV5-5; abundance: many; CDR3aa: CASSQRQGAGNTIYF; CDR3nt: TGTGCCAGCAGCCAAAGACAGGGGGCTGGAAACACCATATATTTT
j_gene: TRBJ2-5; d_gene: -; v_gene: TRBV12-3/TRBV12-4; abundance: many; CDR3aa: CASSLRSGDRYF; CDR3nt: TGTGCCAGCAGTTTGAGGTCGGGGGACCGGTACTTC
j_gene: TRBJ2-1; d_gene: TRBD1; v_gene: TRBV4-3; abundance: -; CDR3aa: CASSQDNTFSGGYNEQFF; CDR3nt: TGCGCCAGCAGCCAAGATAATACCTTTTCAGGGGGCTACAATGAGCAGTTCTTC
j_gene: TRBJ2-7; d_gene: TRBD1; v_gene: TRBV29-1; abundance: few; CDR3aa: CSGTPGQGYEQYF; CDR3nt: TGCAGCGGTACTCCGGGACAGGGTTACGAGCAGTACTTC
j_gene: TRBJ2-3; d_gene: TRBD1; v_gene: TRBV20-1; abundance: few; CDR3aa: CSARGTGILGHTDTQYF; CDR3nt: TGCAGTGCCCGCGGGACAGGTATATTGGGGCACACAGATACGCAGTATTTT
j_gene: TRBJ2-7; d_gene: TRBD2; v_gene: TRBV4-2; abundance: few; CDR3aa: CASSQARLATYEQYF; CDR3nt: TGTGCCAGCAGCCAAGCCCGACTAGCGACGTACGAGCAGTACTTC
j_gene: TRBJ2-4; d_gene: TRBD2; v_gene: TRBV12-3/TRBV12-4; abundance: -; CDR3aa: CASSLEGLPRLADF; CDR3nt: TGTGCCAGCAGTTTAGAGGGGCTCCCAAGACTAGCGGACTTC
j_gene: TRBJ2-7; d_gene: -; v_gene: TRBV20-1; abundance: -; CDR3aa: CSARESGTSYEQYF; CDR3nt: TGCAGTGCTAGAGAATCCGGGACCTCCTACGAGCAGTACTTC
j_gene: TRBJ1-2; d_gene: -; v_gene: TRBV30; abundance: -; CDR3aa: CAWGQTANYGYTF; CDR3nt: TGTGCCTGGGGGCAGACGGCTAACTATGGCTACACCTTC
j_gene: TRBJ2-5; d_gene: -; v_gene: TRBV29-1; abundance: few; CDR3aa: CSVEVTGPKETQYF; CDR3nt: TGCAGCGTTGAAGTAACAGGACCAAAAGAGACCCAGTACTTC
j_gene: TRBJ2-7; d_gene: -; v_gene: TRBV5-5; abundance: many; CDR3aa: CASSLVKGYEQYF; CDR3nt: TGTGCCAGCAGCTTGGTTAAGGGTTACGAGCAGTACTTC
j_gene: TRBJ1-1; d_gene: -; v_gene: TRBV6-5; abundance: few; CDR3aa: CASSYVGVGTEAFF; CDR3nt: TGTGCCAGCAGTTACGTCGGGGTTGGGACTGAAGCTTTCTTT
j_gene: TRBJ2-5; d_gene: -; v_gene: TRBV5-5; abundance: -; CDR3aa: CASSLGLNQETQYF; CDR3nt: TGTGCCAGCAGCTTGGGGCTGAACCAAGAGACCCAGTACTTC